The present T cell receptor beta chain was sequenced within a study of T cells in narcolepsy. Study overall: Enrolled donors included narcolepsy type 1 or type 2 patients and healthy controls. Study-level points and caveats: Autoreactive HCRT-specific and TRIB2-specific clonotypes were marked in same-patient CSF-versus-blood CD4+ comparisons. In some patient and control memory CD4+ samples, autoreactive clones were absent. Healthy controls reportedly lacked the autoreactive clonotypes serially found in patients' blood.

Produced via immunoSEQ multiplex PCR; TCRdb's table is partial and in-frame only. The data contain approximately 25,000 clones, 79% of them singletons. V was clipped by 2 bases and J by 4 bases; unmatched bases: 1. CDR1 is MNHNY, CDR2 SVGAGI, per germline (reference sequence). CDR3 length equals 14 residues. For this clone: Its antigen is undetermined.

The specimen was memory (CD45RA-) CD4+ T cells from blood. This receptor was identified in a human donor in good health. The chain couples TRBV6-6 to TRBJ2-2; 7 nucleotides line up with TRBD2. The CDR3 spells CASSYGGGTGELFF. The DNA for the CDR3 is TGTGCCAGCAGTTACGGGGGGGGCACCGGGGAGCTGTTTTTT.